This T cell receptor beta chain appears in the sequencing data of a study of blood T cell repertoires in COVID-19. Study overall: Both acute and convalescent COVID-19 samples were obtained from the United States, Italy and Spain. PBMCs, B-cell-depleted T cells, or T cells were the source of the cDNA or gDNA that made up the material.

This clone occurred once. Deletions cut 3 bases from V and 8 bases from J, with 15 bases between. CDR3 length: 14 residues. Germline CDR1 reads SGHRS; CDR2 reads YFSETQ. Original handling: Amplification with reference gene primers provided the estimates of nucleated cell counts. Libraries were prepared by immunoSEQ multiplex PCR; TCRdb keeps only in-frame clonotypes and omits some of them. Clone size and the V and J calls come from that table; the DNA yielded D and trimming. The table has some 9,000 clones, approximately 86% seen once. The specimen was peripheral blood. This sequence was found in a human donor in a cohort sampled during active COVID-19. This rearrangement joins TRBV5-1 to TRBJ2-1, with D maybe TRBD1 (7 bases). The CDR3 sequence is CASSWGQGGYEQFF. The CDR3 DNA reads TGCGCCAGCAGCTGGGGCCAGGGGGGCTATGAGCAGTTCTTC.